This T cell receptor beta chain was observed in a study of CD8 T cells in ankylosing spondylitis. This clonotype has a count of ten or more. Its cognate antigen is unknown. V lost 0 bases, J lost 4 bases, and 13 bases lay in between. Germline V gene sequence: CDR1 SGDLS, CDR2 YYNGEE. The CDR3 consists of 15 residues. TCRdb passed the 5' RACE reads through MiXCR, listing each CDR3 protein once. This sample has approximately 38,000 distinct CDR3 sequences; roughly 2.5% occur once, and the top ten carry under 6%. The study, taken as a whole, reports: Reportedly, matched ankylosing spondylitis synovial fluid was significantly enriched for disease-linked clones. Some of the motif variants had earlier been found in reactive arthritis patients' fluid and blood.

The chain links TRBV9 to TRBJ1-1, with D tentatively TRBD1 (5 bases). The source is a male donor with ankylosing spondylitis or in good health (not recorded which). The sequenced material came from blood, either unsorted or a sorted T cell fraction (not recorded which). The DNA for the CDR3 is TGTGCCAGCAGCGTAGGGGCAGGGATGGGCACTGAAGCTTTCTTT. Its protein product is CASSVGAGMGTEAFF.